This section outlines one TCR beta chain sequence together with its context. This CDR3 is built from 17 residues. The record originates from a study of control samples from healthy donors and cancer patients. The repertoire was sequenced with immunoSEQ multiplex PCR; TCRdb's copy has only in-frame clones and lacks some. The profile shows 150,000 to 200,000 clones, roughly 95% of them singletons. The chain is built from TRBV21-1 and TRBJ2-1; the table gives TRBD2 as D, unverified against the DNA. TRBV21-1 corresponds to a pseudogene. The specimen sequenced was blood. The TCR sequence derives from a woman aged 55 to 70 in good health. The CDR3 coding sequence is TGTGCCAGCAGCAAACAAAAGGGCGGGGTCTTCTACAATGAGCAGTTCTTC. This sequence encodes CASSKQKGGVFYNEQFF.